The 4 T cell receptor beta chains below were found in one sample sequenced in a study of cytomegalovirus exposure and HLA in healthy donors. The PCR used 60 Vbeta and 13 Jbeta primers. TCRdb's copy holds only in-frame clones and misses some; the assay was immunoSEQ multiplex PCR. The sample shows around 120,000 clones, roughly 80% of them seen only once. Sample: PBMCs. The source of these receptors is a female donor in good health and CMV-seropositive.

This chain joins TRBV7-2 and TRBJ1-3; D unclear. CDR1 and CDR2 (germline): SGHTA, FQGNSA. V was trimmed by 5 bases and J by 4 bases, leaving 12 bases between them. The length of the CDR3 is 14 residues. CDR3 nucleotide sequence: TGTGCCAGCAGCCCCAACGGTATAGGAAACACCATATATTTT. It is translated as CASSPNGIGNTIYF.

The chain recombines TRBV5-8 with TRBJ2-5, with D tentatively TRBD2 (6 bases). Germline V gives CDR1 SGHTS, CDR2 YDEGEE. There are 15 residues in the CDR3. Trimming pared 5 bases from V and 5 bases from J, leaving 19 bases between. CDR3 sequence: CASSRRVKGQETQYF. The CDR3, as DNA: TGTGCCAGCAGTAGGAGGGTGAAAGGTCAGGAGACCCAGTACTTC.

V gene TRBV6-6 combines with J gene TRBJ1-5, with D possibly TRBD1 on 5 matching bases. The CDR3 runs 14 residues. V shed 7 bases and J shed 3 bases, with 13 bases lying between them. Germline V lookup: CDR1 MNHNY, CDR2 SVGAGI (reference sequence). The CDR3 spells CASISSGANQPQHF. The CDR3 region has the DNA TGTGCCAGCATCTCCAGTGGGGCCAATCAGCCCCAGCATTTT.

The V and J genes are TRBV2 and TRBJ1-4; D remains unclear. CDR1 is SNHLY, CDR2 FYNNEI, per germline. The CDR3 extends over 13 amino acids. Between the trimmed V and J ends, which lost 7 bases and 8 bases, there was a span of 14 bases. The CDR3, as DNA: TGTGCCAGCACTGTGGGGAGAGGCGAAAAACTGTTTTTT. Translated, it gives CASTVGRGEKLFF.